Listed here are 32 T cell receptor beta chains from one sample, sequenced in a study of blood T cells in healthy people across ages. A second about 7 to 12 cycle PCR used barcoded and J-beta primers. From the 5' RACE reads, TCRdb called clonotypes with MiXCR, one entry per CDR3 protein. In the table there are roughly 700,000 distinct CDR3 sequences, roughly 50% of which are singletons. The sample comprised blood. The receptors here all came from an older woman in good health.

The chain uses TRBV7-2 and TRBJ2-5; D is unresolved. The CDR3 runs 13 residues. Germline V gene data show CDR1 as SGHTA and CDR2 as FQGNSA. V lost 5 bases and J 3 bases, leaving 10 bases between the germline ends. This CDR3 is CASSRIPKETQYF. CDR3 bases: TGTGCCAGCAGCCGAATACCAAAAGAGACCCAGTACTTC.

The CDR3 bases are TGTGCCAGCAGGCGGGGACAAGGCGCCTATGGCTACACCTTC. This encodes CASRRGQGAYGYTF. The chain uses TRBV27 and TRBJ1-2, with D maybe TRBD1 (6 bases). The CDR3 runs 14 residues. Trimming removed 6 bases from V and 4 bases from J, with 15 bases in between. Germline V CDR1 and CDR2: MNHEY, SMNVEV (reference sequence).

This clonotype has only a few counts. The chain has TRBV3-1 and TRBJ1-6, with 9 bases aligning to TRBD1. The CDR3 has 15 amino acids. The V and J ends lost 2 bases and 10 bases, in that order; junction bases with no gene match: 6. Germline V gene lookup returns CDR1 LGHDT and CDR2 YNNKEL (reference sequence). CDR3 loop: CASSQRPGQGSPLHF. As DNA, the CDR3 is TGTGCCAGCAGCCAAAGGCCGGGACAGGGATCACCCCTCCACTTT.

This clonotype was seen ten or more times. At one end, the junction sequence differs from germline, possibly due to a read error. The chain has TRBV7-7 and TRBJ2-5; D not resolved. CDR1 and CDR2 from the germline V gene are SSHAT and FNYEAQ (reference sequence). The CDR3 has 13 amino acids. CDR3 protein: CASSQDSQETQYF. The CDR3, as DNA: TGTGCTAGCAGCCAAGACTCGCAAGAGACCCAGTACTTC.

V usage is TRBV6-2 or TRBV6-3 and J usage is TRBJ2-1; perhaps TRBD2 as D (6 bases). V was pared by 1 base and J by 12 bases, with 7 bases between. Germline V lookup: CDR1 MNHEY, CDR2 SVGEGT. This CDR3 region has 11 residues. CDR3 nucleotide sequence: TGTGCCAGCAGTTACTTGGGGGGGCAGTTCTTC. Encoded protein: CASSYLGGQFF.

The CDR3 bases are TGCAGTGCAATGGACAGTCTGGAAGAGACCCAGTACTTC. Amino acids: CSAMDSLEETQYF. This rearrangement joins TRBV20-1 to TRBJ2-5; a weak D match, TRBD1 (6 bases). V was cut by 6 bases and J by 3 bases, with 14 bases left in between. Germline V CDR1 and CDR2: DFQATT, SNEGSKA (reference sequence). The CDR3 is 13 amino acids.

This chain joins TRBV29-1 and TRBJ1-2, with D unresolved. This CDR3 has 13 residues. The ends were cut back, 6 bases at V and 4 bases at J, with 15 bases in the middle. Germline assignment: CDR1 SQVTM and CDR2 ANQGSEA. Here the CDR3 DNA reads TGCAGCGTCCTTCTAGGGTCTGGCTATGGCTACACCTTC. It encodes CSVLLGSGYGYTF. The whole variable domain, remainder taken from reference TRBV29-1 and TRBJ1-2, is SAVISQKPSRDICQRGTSLTIQCQVDSQVTMMFWYRQQPGQSLTLIATANQGSEATYESGFVIDKFPISRPNLTFSTLTVSNMSPEDSSIYLCSVLLGSGYGYTFGSGTRLTVV.

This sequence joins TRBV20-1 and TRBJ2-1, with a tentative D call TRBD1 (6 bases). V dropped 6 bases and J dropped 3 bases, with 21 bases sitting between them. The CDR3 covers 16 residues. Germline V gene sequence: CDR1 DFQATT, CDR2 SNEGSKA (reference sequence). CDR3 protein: CSARSPDSRIYNEQFF. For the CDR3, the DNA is TGCAGTGCCCGATCCCCGGACAGTCGAATCTACAATGAGCAGTTCTTC.

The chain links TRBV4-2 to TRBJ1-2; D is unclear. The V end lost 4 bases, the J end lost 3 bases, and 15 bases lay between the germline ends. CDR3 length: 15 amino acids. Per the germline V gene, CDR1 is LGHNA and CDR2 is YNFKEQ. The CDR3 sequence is CASSPSLGFDYGYTF. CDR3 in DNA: TGTGCCAGCAGCCCTTCGTTGGGCTTCGACTATGGCTACACCTTC.

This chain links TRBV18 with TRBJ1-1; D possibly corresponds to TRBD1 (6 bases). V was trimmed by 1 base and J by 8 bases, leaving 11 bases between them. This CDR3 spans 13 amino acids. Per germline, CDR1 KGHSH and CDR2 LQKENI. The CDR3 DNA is TGTGCCAGCTCACCACAGAGGACAGTCGAAGCTTTCTTT. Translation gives CASSPQRTVEAFF.

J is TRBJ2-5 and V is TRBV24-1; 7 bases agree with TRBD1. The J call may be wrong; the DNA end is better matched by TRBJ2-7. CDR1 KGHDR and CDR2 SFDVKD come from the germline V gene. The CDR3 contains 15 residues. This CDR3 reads CATSDRRDSTCEQYF. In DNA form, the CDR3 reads TGTGCCACCAGTGACCGCCGGGACAGCACCTGCGAGCAGTACTTC.

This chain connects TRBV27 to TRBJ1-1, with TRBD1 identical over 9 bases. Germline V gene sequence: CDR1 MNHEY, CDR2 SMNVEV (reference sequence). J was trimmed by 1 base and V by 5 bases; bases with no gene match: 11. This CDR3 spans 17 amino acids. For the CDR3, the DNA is TGTGCCAGCAGTCCCCTAGGGACAGGGAAAAGGAACACTGAAGCTTTCTTT. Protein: CASSPLGTGKRNTEAFF.

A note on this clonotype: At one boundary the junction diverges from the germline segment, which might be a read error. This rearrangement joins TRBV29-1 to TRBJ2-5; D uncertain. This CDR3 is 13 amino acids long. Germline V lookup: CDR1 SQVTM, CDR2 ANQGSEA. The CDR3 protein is CSVKDYTDETQYF. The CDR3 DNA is TGCAGCGTTAAAGATTATACTGACGAGACCCAGTACTTC. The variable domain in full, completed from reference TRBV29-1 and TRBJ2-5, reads SAVISQKPSRDICQRGTSLTIQCQVDSQVTMMFWYRQQPGQSLTLIATANQGSEATYESGFVIDKFPISRPNLTFSTLTVSNMSPEDSSIYLCSVKDYTDETQYFGPGTRLLVL.

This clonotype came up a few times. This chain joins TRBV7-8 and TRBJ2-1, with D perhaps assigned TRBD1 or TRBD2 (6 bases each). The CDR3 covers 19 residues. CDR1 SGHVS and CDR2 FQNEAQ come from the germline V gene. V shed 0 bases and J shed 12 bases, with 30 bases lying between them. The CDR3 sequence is CASSLAGGFQGPGSGSQFF. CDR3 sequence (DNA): TGTGCCAGCAGCTTAGCGGGGGGATTCCAGGGGCCGGGGTCCGGATCGCAGTTCTTC.

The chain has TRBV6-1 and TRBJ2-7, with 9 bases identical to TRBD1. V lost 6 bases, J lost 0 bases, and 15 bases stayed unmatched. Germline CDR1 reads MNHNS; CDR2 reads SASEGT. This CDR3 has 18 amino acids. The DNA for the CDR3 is TGTGCCAGCAGAACAGGGGGCAAGGGCGGCAAAAGCTCCTACGAGCAGTACTTC. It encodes CASRTGGKGGKSSYEQYF.

The CDR3 is CSASKPSGYFNEQFF. CDR3 DNA sequence: TGCAGTGCTAGTAAGCCTAGCGGGTATTTTAATGAGCAGTTCTTC. The rearrangement uses TRBV20-1 and TRBJ2-1, with 8 bases that match TRBD2. V trimming: 3 bases; J trimming: 7 bases; junction bases outside the gene matches: 11. Germline lookup yields CDR1 DFQATT and CDR2 SNEGSKA (reference sequence). This CDR3 spans 15 amino acids.

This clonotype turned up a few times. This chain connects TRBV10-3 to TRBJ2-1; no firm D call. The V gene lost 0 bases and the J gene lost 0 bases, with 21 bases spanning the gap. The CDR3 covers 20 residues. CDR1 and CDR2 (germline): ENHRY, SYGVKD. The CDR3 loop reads CAISESVFGLLEYSYNEQFF. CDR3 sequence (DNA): TGTGCCATCAGTGAGTCAGTATTTGGGTTATTAGAGTACTCCTACAATGAGCAGTTCTTC.

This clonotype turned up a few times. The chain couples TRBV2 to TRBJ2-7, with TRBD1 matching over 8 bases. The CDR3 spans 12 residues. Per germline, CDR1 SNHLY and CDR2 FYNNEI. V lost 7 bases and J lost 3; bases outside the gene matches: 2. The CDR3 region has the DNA TGTGCCAGCAAGGGACAGGTCTACGAGCAGTACTTC. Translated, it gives CASKGQVYEQYF.

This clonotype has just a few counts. The CDR3: CASSYSRTSGSYEQYF. The DNA of the CDR3 is TGTGCCAGCAGTTACTCCCGGACTAGCGGATCCTACGAGCAGTACTTC. The chain carries TRBV6-5 and TRBJ2-7, with 10 bases fitting TRBD2. Germline V CDR1 and CDR2: MNHEY, SVGAGI. CDR3 size: 16 residues. J lost 1 base, V lost 0 bases, and 3 bases had no gene match.

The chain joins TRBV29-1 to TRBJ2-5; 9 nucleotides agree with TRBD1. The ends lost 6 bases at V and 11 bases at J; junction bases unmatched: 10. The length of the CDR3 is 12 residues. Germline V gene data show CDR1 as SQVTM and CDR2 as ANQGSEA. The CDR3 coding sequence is TGCAGCGTGTGGACAGGGGTGAATGAGCAGTACTTC. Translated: CSVWTGVNEQYF.

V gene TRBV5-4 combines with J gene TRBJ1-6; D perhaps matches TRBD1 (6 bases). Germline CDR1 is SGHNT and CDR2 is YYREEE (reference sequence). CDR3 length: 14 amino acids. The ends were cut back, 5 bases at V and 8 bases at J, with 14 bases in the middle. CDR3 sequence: CASSFQGTDSPLHF. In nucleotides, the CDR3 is TGTGCCAGCAGTTTTCAGGGGACTGATTCACCCCTCCACTTT. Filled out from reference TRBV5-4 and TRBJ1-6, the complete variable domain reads ETGVTQSPTHLIKTRGQQVTLRCSSQSGHNTVSWYQQALGQGPQFIFQYYREEENGRGNFPPRFSGLQFPNYSSELNVNALELDDSALYLCASSFQGTDSPLHFGNGTRLTVT.

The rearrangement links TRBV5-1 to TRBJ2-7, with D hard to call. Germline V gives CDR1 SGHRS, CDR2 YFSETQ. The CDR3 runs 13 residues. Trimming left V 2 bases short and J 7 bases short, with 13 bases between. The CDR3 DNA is TGCGCCAGCAGCTTCGCAGGAATGGGAGAGCAGTACTTC. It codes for CASSFAGMGEQYF. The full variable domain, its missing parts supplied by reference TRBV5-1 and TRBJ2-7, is KAGVTQTPRYLIKTRGQQVTLSCSPISGHRSVSWYQQTPGQGLQFLFEYFSETQRNKGNFPGRFSGRQFSNSRSEMNVSTLELGDSALYLCASSFAGMGEQYFGPGTRLTVT.

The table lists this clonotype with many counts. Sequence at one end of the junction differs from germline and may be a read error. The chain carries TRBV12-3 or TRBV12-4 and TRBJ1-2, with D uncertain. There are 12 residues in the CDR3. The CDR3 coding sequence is TGTGCCAGCAGCTTAGGGTCCTATGGCTACACCTTC. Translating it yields CASSLGSYGYTF.

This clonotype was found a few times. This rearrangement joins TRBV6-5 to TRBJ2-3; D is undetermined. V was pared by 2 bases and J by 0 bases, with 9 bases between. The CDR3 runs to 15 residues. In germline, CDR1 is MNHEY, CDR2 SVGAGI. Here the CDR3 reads CASSYGSYSTDTQYF. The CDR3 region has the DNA TGTGCCAGCAGTTACGGTTCCTATAGCACAGATACGCAGTATTTT.

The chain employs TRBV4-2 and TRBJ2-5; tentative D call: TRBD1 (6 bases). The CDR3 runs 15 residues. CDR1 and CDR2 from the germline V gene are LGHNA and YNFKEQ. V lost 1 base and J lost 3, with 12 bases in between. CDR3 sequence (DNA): TGTGCCAGCAGCCAAGGGAAGACAGGTGAAGAGACCCAGTACTTC. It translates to CASSQGKTGEETQYF.

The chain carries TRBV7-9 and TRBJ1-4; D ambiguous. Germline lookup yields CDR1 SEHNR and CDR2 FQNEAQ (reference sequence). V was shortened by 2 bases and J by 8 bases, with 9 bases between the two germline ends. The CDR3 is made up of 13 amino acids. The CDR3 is CASSLLPAEKLFF. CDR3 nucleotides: TGTGCCAGCAGCTTATTGCCAGCCGAAAAACTGTTTTTT.

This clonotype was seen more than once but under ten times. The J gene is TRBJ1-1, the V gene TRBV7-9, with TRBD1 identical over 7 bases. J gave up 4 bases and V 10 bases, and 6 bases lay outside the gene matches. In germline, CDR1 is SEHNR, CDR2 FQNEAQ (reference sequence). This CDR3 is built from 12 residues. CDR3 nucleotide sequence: TGTGCCATCGACAGGGTGGTCACTGAAGCTTTCTTT. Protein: CAIDRVVTEAFF.

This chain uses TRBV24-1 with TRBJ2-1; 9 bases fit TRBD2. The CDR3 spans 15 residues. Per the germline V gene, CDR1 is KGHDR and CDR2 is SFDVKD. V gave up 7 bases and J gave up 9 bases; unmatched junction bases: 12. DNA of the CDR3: TGTGCCACCAGCCAACCGGGACTAGCTTCCTTTGAGCAGTTCTTC. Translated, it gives CATSQPGLASFEQFF.

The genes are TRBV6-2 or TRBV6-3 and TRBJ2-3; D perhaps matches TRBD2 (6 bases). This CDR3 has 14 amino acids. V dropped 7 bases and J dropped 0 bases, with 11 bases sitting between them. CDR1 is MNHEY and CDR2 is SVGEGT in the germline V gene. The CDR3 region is CASKRAGSTDTQYF. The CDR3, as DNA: TGTGCCAGCAAGAGGGCGGGAAGCACAGATACGCAGTATTTT.

CDR3 amino acids: CASSQGIAGYTGELFF. The CDR3 DNA is TGCGCCAGCAGCCAAGGGATAGCGGGATACACCGGGGAGCTGTTTTTT. The chain recombines TRBV4-3 with TRBJ2-2, with 8 bases that match TRBD2. After removal of 1 base from V and 3 bases from J, the junction contained 4 bases not matched to a gene. Germline V gene sequence: CDR1 LGHNA, CDR2 YSLEER. The CDR3 is 16 residues long.

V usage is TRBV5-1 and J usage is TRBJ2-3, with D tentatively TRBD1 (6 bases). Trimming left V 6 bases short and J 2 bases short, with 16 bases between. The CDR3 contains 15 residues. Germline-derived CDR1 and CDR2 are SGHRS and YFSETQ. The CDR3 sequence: CASMVGAQSTDTQYF. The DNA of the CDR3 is TGCGCCAGCATGGTGGGGGCTCAGTCCACAGATACGCAGTATTTT.

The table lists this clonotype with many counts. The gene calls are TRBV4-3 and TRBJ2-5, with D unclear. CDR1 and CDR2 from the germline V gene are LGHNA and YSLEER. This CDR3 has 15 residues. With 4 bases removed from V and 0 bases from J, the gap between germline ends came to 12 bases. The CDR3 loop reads CASSPGRMYQETQYF. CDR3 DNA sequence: TGCGCCAGCAGCCCCGGACGGATGTACCAAGAGACCCAGTACTTC.